The clone carrying this TCR beta chain was found once. Its antigen remains unidentified. Only in-frame clones appear in the TCRdb table, and some are missing; sequencing was by immunoSEQ multiplex PCR. The sample shows over 100,000 clones, around 92% of them seen only once. This sample is part of a study of CD4+ T cells in melanoma. Study-wide points: A reported correlation linked neoantigen-specific CD4+ T cells to CD8+, macrophage and B cell function. Reportedly, melanoma neoantigen-specific CD4+ T cells showed varied differentiation states.

Trimming took off 0 bases at V and 1 base at J, with 10 bases between the two ends. The length of the CDR3 is 15 residues. Germline CDR1 is LNHNV and CDR2 is YYDKDF (reference sequence). This TCR derives from a human donor with melanoma. The V and J genes are TRBV15 and TRBJ2-7; tentative D call: TRBD2 (6 bases). Sequenced: peripheral blood. CDR3 region: CATSRDPGRSYEQYF. CDR3 DNA sequence: TGTGCCACCAGCAGAGACCCAGGGAGGTCCTACGAGCAGTACTTC.